The 26 T cell receptor beta chains in this list originate from one sample, sequenced in a study of shared clonotypes between healthy human individuals. TCRdb keeps only in-frame clones here, not all; method: immunoSEQ multiplex PCR. The repertoire includes 450,000 to 650,000 clones, 70% to 80% of them detected once, and about 12% sits in the top ten. Sequenced input: PBMCs. The receptors derive from a woman aged 40 to 55 in good health. Some clones in this sample may be carry-over from other donors' samples.

The V gene is TRBV5-6, the J gene TRBJ2-2; D unresolved. Looked up from germline, CDR1 is SGHDT and CDR2 is YYEEEE. This CDR3 has 12 residues. Trimming shortened V by 2 bases and J by 5 bases, and 4 bases separated the two germline ends. The DNA for the CDR3 is TGTGCCAGCAGCTTTGGAACCGGGGAGCTGTTTTTT. Amino acids: CASSFGTGELFF. Looking up the rest from reference TRBV5-6 and TRBJ2-2 gives the full variable domain: DAGVTQSPTHLIKTRGQQVTLRCSPKSGHDTVSWYQQALGQGPQFIFQYYEEEERQRGNFPDRFSGHQFPNYSSELNVNALLLGDSALYLCASSFGTGELFFGEGSRLTVL.

The V call is TRBV30, the J call TRBJ1-5; 7 bases agree with TRBD1. V dropped 0 bases and J dropped 7; count of bases not matched to a gene: 6. Germline CDR1 is GTSNPN and CDR2 is SVGIG (reference sequence). There are 14 residues in the CDR3. The CDR3 region has the DNA TGTGCCTGGAGTGTGAAGGGGGCTGACCAGCCCCAGCATTTT. It is translated as CAWSVKGADQPQHF.

The chain employs TRBV6-1 and TRBJ2-1, with TRBD2 identical over 10 bases. With 5 bases clipped from V and 3 bases from J, the junction kept 1 base outside the gene matches. Germline CDR1 and CDR2: MNHNS and SASEGT. The CDR3 covers 14 residues. In nucleotides, the CDR3 is TGTGCCAGCAGTAGCGGGAGGGACTACAATGAGCAGTTCTTC. Translated, it gives CASSSGRDYNEQFF.

The chain uses TRBV19 and TRBJ2-1, with a weak D call TRBD1 (5 bases). Germline V gives CDR1 LNHDA, CDR2 SQIVND (reference sequence). The V end was cut by 4 bases, the J end by 8 bases, with 12 bases between. The CDR3 loop spans 13 amino acids. The chain's CDR3 is CASSRQGRDEQFF. CDR3 nucleotide sequence: TGTGCCAGTAGTAGGCAGGGAAGGGATGAGCAGTTCTTC.

This clone occurred many times. This chain connects TRBV28 to TRBJ2-5, with D maybe TRBD2 (5 bases). Per the germline V gene, CDR1 is MDHEN and CDR2 is SYDVKM. V was clipped by 11 bases and J by 5 bases, with 18 bases between them. This CDR3 region has 13 residues. The CDR3 DNA is TGTGCCTGTGCCCGGAGGTCCTGGGAGACCCAGTACTTC. It encodes CACARRSWETQYF.

This clone was counted a few times. CDR3 nucleotide sequence: TGTGCCAGCAGTCGAGCGGGAACCACCGGGGAGCTGTTTTTT. Its translation is CASSRAGTTGELFF. This chain links TRBV7-8 with TRBJ2-2; TRBD2 agrees at 7 bases. CDR1 and CDR2 (germline): SGHVS, FQNEAQ. V lost 6 bases, J lost 4 bases, and 5 bases stayed unmatched. The CDR3 sequence is 14 residues long.

Details on this clone: This CDR3 is also generated by other DNA sequences in the sample. This chain connects TRBV28 to TRBJ1-1; D remains unclear. The CDR3 covers 12 residues. V lost 5 bases and J 1 base, leaving 5 bases between the germline ends. Germline assignment: CDR1 MDHEN and CDR2 SYDVKM. CDR3 bases: TGTGCCAGCAGTGGGCCGAACACTGAAGCTTTCTTT. Encoded protein: CASSGPNTEAFF. Complete variable domain (other parts from reference TRBV28 and TRBJ1-1): DVKVTQSSRYLVKRTGEKVFLECVQDMDHENMFWYRQDPGLGLRLIYFSYDVKMKEKGDIPEGYSVSREKKERFSLILESASTNQTSMYLCASSGPNTEAFFGQGTRLTVV.

This clone has just one count. The gene calls are TRBV2 and TRBJ2-7, with D perhaps TRBD2 (6 bases). CDR1 and CDR2 (germline): SNHLY, FYNNEI. Between the trimmed V and J ends, which lost 6 bases and 6 bases, there was a span of 21 bases. The CDR3 spans 15 residues. In nucleotides, the CDR3 is TGTGCCAGCAGGGGTCAAGCGGGTGGGTCTGGCGAGCAGTACTTC. It encodes CASRGQAGGSGEQYF.

V gene TRBV7-2 combines with J gene TRBJ2-5; D might be TRBD2 (5 bases). The V gene lost 5 bases and the J gene lost 1 base, with 14 bases spanning the gap. CDR3 length: 15 amino acids. The germline gives CDR1 SGHTA, CDR2 FQGNSA. The chain's CDR3 is CASSPRRGTQETQYF. The CDR3 DNA is TGTGCCAGCAGCCCCCGACGGGGAACCCAAGAGACCCAGTACTTC.

The chain couples TRBV5-4 to TRBJ2-7, with D perhaps matching TRBD2 (7 bases). Trimming stripped 4 bases from V and 5 bases from J, with 19 bases between. Germline loops: CDR1 SGHNT, CDR2 YYREEE (reference sequence). CDR3 length: 15 residues. CDR3 amino acids: CASSPLGGALHEQYF. In DNA, the CDR3 is TGTGCCAGCAGCCCGCTAGGGGGGGCACTCCACGAGCAGTACTTC. Complete variable domain (other parts from reference TRBV5-4 and TRBJ2-7): ETGVTQSPTHLIKTRGQQVTLRCSSQSGHNTVSWYQQALGQGPQFIFQYYREEENGRGNFPPRFSGLQFPNYSSELNVNALELDDSALYLCASSPLGGALHEQYFGPGTRLTVT.

The chain has TRBV27 and TRBJ2-7, with 12 bases matching TRBD2. CDR1 and CDR2 (germline): MNHEY, SMNVEV (reference sequence). After removal of 2 bases from V and 4 bases from J, the junction contained 3 bases not matched to a gene. This CDR3 region has 15 residues. The CDR3: CASSLKGLAGYEQYF. CDR3 nucleotides: TGTGCCAGCAGTTTAAAGGGACTAGCGGGTTACGAGCAGTACTTC.

The V gene is TRBV6-1, the J gene TRBJ2-5, with unresolved D. V lost 0 bases to trimming and J lost 5 bases, with 10 bases between them. This CDR3 spans 14 amino acids. Germline CDR1 is MNHNS and CDR2 is SASEGT. This CDR3 is CASSEATRRETQYF. CDR3 nucleotides: TGTGCCAGCAGTGAAGCCACTCGCCGGGAGACCCAGTACTTC.

This chain connects TRBV6-5 to TRBJ2-6; D not certain. Looked up from germline, CDR1 is MNHEY and CDR2 is SVGAGI. V gave up 5 bases and J gave up 0 bases, with 5 bases separating them. The CDR3 extends over 14 amino acids. CDR3 DNA: TGTGCCAGCAGTACCCTCTCTGGGGCCAACGTCCTGACTTTC. Protein sequence: CASSTLSGANVLTF.

This sequence joins TRBV15 and TRBJ1-4; D is perhaps TRBD1 (5 bases). Germline CDR1 is LNHNV and CDR2 is YYDKDF (reference sequence). The CDR3 length is 16 residues. V lost 2 bases, J lost 4 bases, and 14 bases lay in between. The CDR3 here is CATSRSQSGGNEKLFF. CDR3 bases: TGTGCCACCAGCAGATCGCAGAGCGGGGGTAATGAAAAACTGTTTTTT.

The chain joins TRBV27 to TRBJ1-2; D is possibly TRBD1 (5 bases). The germline V and J ends were trimmed by 2 bases and 4 bases, with 17 bases remaining between them. This CDR3 spans 16 amino acids. Germline V gives CDR1 MNHEY, CDR2 SMNVEV (reference sequence). The CDR3 loop is CASSLNWDGRAYGYTF. The CDR3 DNA sequence: TGTGCCAGCAGTTTAAACTGGGACGGGAGGGCCTATGGCTACACCTTC.

The rearrangement links TRBV11-2 to TRBJ1-3; 8 nucleotides agree with TRBD1. V gave up 2 bases and J gave up 4 bases; unmatched junction bases: 13. CDR3 length: 18 residues. Per germline, CDR1 SGHAT and CDR2 FQNNGV. The CDR3 coding sequence is TGTGCCAGCAGCTTACTGAGCATCACAGGGGGTACCGGAAACACCATATATTTT. Amino acid sequence: CASSLLSITGGTGNTIYF. Using reference TRBV11-2 and TRBJ1-3 for the parts outside the CDR3, the full variable domain is EAGVAQSPRYKIIEKRQSVAFWCNPISGHATLYWYQQILGQGPKLLIQFQNNGVVDDSQLPKDRFSAERLKGVDSTLKIQPAKLEDSAVYLCASSLLSITGGTGNTIYFGEGSWLTVV.

This clone came up a few times. The chain employs TRBV10-3 and TRBJ2-7; 8 bases line up with TRBD1. Germline assignment: CDR1 ENHRY and CDR2 SYGVKD. There are 12 residues in the CDR3. V was pared by 7 bases and J by 3 bases, with 2 bases of the junction left unmatched. CDR3 nucleotides: TGTGCCATCAACGGACAGGGCTACGAGCAGTACTTC. Translated, it gives CAINGQGYEQYF.

V gene TRBV10-3 combines with J gene TRBJ2-1; TRBD2 aligns across 11 bases. The V segment lost 8 bases and the J segment 7 bases; nucleotides outside the gene matches: 7. Germline values: CDR1 ENHRY, CDR2 SYGVKD. The CDR3 contains 14 residues. CDR3: CAIAEASGRNEQFF. In nucleotides, the CDR3 is TGTGCCATCGCGGAGGCTAGCGGGAGGAATGAGCAGTTCTTC.

This clone was recorded once. The rearrangement links TRBV10-3 to TRBJ2-7; possible D gene TRBD2, 5 bases. The germline gives CDR1 ENHRY, CDR2 SYGVKD. CDR3 length equals 15 residues. Trimming left V 2 bases short and J 0 bases short, with 11 bases between. The CDR3 is CAISEALASSYEQYF. The CDR3 DNA is TGTGCCATCAGTGAGGCGCTAGCTTCCTCCTACGAGCAGTACTTC.

Only a few counts were recorded for this clone. The chain joins TRBV20-1 to TRBJ2-7; the D is unclear. The germline V gene encodes CDR1 DFQATT and CDR2 SNEGSKA (reference sequence). This CDR3 is built from 11 residues. Trimming pared 5 bases from V and 6 bases from J, leaving 11 bases between. Here the CDR3 reads CSASQFTEQYF. CDR3 sequence (DNA): TGCAGTGCTTCACAATTTACCGAGCAGTACTTC.

This chain links TRBV27 with TRBJ2-1, with TRBD2 identical over 8 bases. This CDR3 is built from 15 residues. V lost 4 bases, J lost 7 bases, and 9 bases stayed unmatched. Germline V CDR1 and CDR2: MNHEY, SMNVEV (reference sequence). The CDR3 loop is CASSSLAVLRNEQFF. The DNA for the CDR3 is TGTGCCAGCAGTTCACTAGCGGTCCTACGGAATGAGCAGTTCTTC.

This clone was observed once. This sequence joins TRBV5-1 and TRBJ2-7, with D perhaps matching TRBD1 (6 bases). Trimming pared 4 bases from V and 3 bases from J, leaving 20 bases between. The CDR3 runs to 16 residues. In germline, CDR1 is SGHRS, CDR2 YFSETQ. CDR3 sequence: CASSPDRIRDNYEQYF. The CDR3 nucleotides read TGCGCCAGCAGCCCGGACCGTATCCGGGACAACTACGAGCAGTACTTC.

This rearrangement joins TRBV6-6 to TRBJ2-1, with 13 bases fitting TRBD2. The CDR3 is 16 residues long. V was clipped by 6 bases and J by 11 bases; unmatched bases: 13. Germline V gene lookup returns CDR1 MNHNY and CDR2 SVGAGI (reference sequence). The CDR3 DNA follows: TGTGCCAGCAGACCCCAAGGGACTAGCGGGAAAGCAAAGCAGTTCTTC. Translated, it gives CASRPQGTSGKAKQFF.

On this clone itself: A far larger clone differs by one base, so this is likely a read error. Other DNA sequences in the same sample also yield this CDR3. J is TRBJ1-5 and V is TRBV30; 9 bases align to TRBD1. Germline V CDR1 and CDR2: GTSNPN, SVGIG (reference sequence). The CDR3 sequence is 14 residues long. With 2 bases clipped from V and 4 bases from J, the junction kept 3 bases outside the gene matches. As DNA, the CDR3 is TGTGCCTGGAGTACACAGGGGGCTAATCAGCCCCAGCATTTT. Amino acids: CAWSTQGANQPQHF.

This sequence joins TRBV4-1 and TRBJ2-7; no firm D call. Trimming left V 2 bases short and J 1 base short, with 9 bases between. There are 14 residues in the CDR3. The germline gives CDR1 MGHRA, CDR2 YSYEKL. Here the CDR3 reads CASSQQDGSYEQYF. In DNA form, the CDR3 reads TGCGCCAGCAGCCAACAGGACGGATCCTACGAGCAGTACTTC.

Worth noting for this clone: This CDR3 is missing its conserved last phenylalanine or tryptophan, likely due to a read error. This chain connects TRBV5-3 to TRBJ2-7; TRBD1 matches at 9 bases. TRBV5-3 is an ORF for which the function is uncertain. The CDR3 consists of 13 residues. V dropped 4 bases and J dropped 3; count of bases not matched to a gene: 2. The CDR3 bases are TGTGCCAGAAGCGTGGGACAGGGCTACGAGCAGTACCTC. The encoded protein is CARSVGQGYEQYL.